The 4 T cell receptor beta chains in this list originate from one sample, sequenced in a study of shared clonotypes between healthy human individuals. The assay was immunoSEQ multiplex PCR, and TCRdb's table has in-frame clones only and misses some. The sample contains about 1 million clones, around 74% of which appear only once. Sequenced material: memory CD4+ T cells sorted from blood. The subset: CD45RA-negative fraction. All receptors derive from a man younger than 35 in good health.

This clone was detected only once. Other nucleotide sequences from this sample produce the same CDR3. The chain combines TRBV6-6 with TRBJ2-1; 7 nucleotides line up with TRBD2. This CDR3 region has 14 residues. J lost 0 bases, V lost 6 bases, and 2 bases had no gene match. Germline V lookup: CDR1 MNHNY, CDR2 SVGAGI (reference sequence). The CDR3 nucleotides read TGTGCCAGCAGCCGGACTAGCTCCTACAATGAGCAGTTCTTC. It encodes CASSRTSSYNEQFF.

CDR3 sequence: CASSIGQGATQYF. Written as DNA, the CDR3 is TGTGCCAGTAGTATTGGACAGGGAGCGACCCAGTACTTC. The gene calls are TRBV19 and TRBJ2-5, with 8 positions matching TRBD1. J gave up 7 bases and V 3 bases, and 4 bases lay outside the gene matches. The CDR3 has 13 residues. CDR1 and CDR2 (germline): LNHDA, SQIVND (reference sequence).

The genes are TRBV6-1 and TRBJ1-4, with D tentatively TRBD1 (6 bases). The germline CDR1 and CDR2 sequences are MNHNS and SASEGT. V gave up 7 bases and J gave up 3 bases, with 15 bases separating them. This CDR3 is built from 15 residues. CDR3 sequence (DNA): TGTGCCAGCAAAGCGACAGGTCACTCTAATGAAAAACTGTTTTTT. Protein: CASKATGHSNEKLFF.

This chain connects TRBV7-2 to TRBJ2-3; 10 bases match TRBD1. V shed 1 base, J shed 4 bases, and the junction held 5 bases outside the gene matches. The CDR3 has 16 amino acids. Germline V gene data show CDR1 as SGHTA and CDR2 as FQGNSA. CDR3: CASSLGDRGQADTQYF. The CDR3 nucleotides are TGTGCCAGCAGCTTAGGGGACAGGGGACAGGCAGATACGCAGTATTTT.